The next 6 T cell receptor beta chains were all read from a single sample in a study of radiotherapy plus CTLA-4 blockade in lung cancer. Sequenced by immunoSEQ multiplex PCR; TCRdb stores in-frame clones only, minus some. The sample contains some 70,000 clones, 79% of which appear only once. Sequenced material: peripheral blood, taken from a patient treated with radiotherapy plus ipilimumab. These receptors were obtained from a human donor with non-small cell lung cancer who had a complete response to radiotherapy plus ipilimumab.

The chain recombines TRBV4-3 with TRBJ1-3; D remains unclear. The germline gives CDR1 LGHNA, CDR2 YSLEER. The V gene lost 0 bases and the J gene lost 4 bases, with 1 base spanning the gap. The CDR3 runs 12 residues. The CDR3 is CASSQEGNTIYF. Here the CDR3 DNA reads TGCGCCAGCAGCCAAGAGGGAAACACCATATATTTT.

The sample holds one count of this clone. V gene TRBV11-3 combines with J gene TRBJ2-1; D is ambiguous. The CDR3 has 15 residues. V was cut by 2 bases and J by 8 bases, with 16 bases left in between. Germline V gene data show CDR1 as SGHNT and CDR2 as YENEEA. CDR3 sequence: CASSLQAPPGDEQFF. CDR3 bases: TGTGCCAGCAGCTTACAAGCACCTCCGGGCGATGAGCAGTTCTTC. Full variable domain (remainder filled in from reference TRBV11-3 and TRBJ2-1): EAGVVQSPRYKIIEKKQPVAFWCNPISGHNTLYWYLQNLGQGPELLIRYENEEAVDDSQLPKDRFSAERLKGVDSTLKIQPAELGDSAVYLCASSLQAPPGDEQFFGPGTRLTVL.

The chain uses TRBV27 and TRBJ2-2, with 8 bases matching TRBD2. The CDR3 loop spans 17 amino acids. Trimming took 5 bases from V and 1 from J; bases not matched to a gene: 9. CDR1 is MNHEY and CDR2 is SMNVEV in the germline V gene (reference sequence). For the CDR3, the DNA is TGTGCCAGCAGTCCCCTGGGGCGGGGGGAGAACACCGGGGAGCTGTTTTTT. Protein product: CASSPLGRGENTGELFF.

The chain employs TRBV9 and TRBJ2-1, with D uncertain. Per germline, CDR1 SGDLS and CDR2 YYNGEE. Trimming took off 0 bases at V and 8 bases at J, with 3 bases between the two ends. This CDR3 has 11 residues. CDR3 protein: CASSVEDEQFF. CDR3 bases: TGTGCCAGCAGCGTAGAGGATGAGCAGTTCTTC.

The chain is built from TRBV5-4 and TRBJ1-2; D is perhaps TRBD1 (5 bases). The CDR3 loop spans 13 amino acids. Germline-derived CDR1 and CDR2 are SGHNT and YYREEE (reference sequence). The ends were cut back, 2 bases at V and 3 bases at J, with 8 bases in the middle. The CDR3 sequence is CASSFGGDYGYTF. DNA of the CDR3: TGTGCCAGCAGCTTTGGAGGGGACTATGGCTACACCTTC.

The chain is built from TRBV4-1 and TRBJ1-1; D is ambiguous. CDR3 length: 14 amino acids. The V end lost 6 bases, the J end lost 0 bases, and 11 bases lay between the germline ends. In germline, CDR1 is MGHRA, CDR2 YSYEKL. The CDR3 loop reads CASRSRTMNTEAFF. CDR3 bases: TGCGCCAGCAGGTCACGGACCATGAACACTGAAGCTTTCTTT.